This T cell receptor beta chain was found in a study of blood T cells in healthy people across ages. Remarks on this clonotype: The antigen is unknown.

General study points: Whereas aged donors had fewer naive CD4+ cells, long-lived donors had more of them and higher diversity.

V trimming: 2 bases; J trimming: 14 bases; junction bases outside the gene matches: 6. Germline values: CDR1 SEHNR, CDR2 FQNEAQ (reference sequence). This CDR3 comprises 12 residues. Primed by a sample-barcoded 5' primer and a J-beta primer mix, a second PCR proceeded for about 6 to 11 cycles. MiXCR, run by TCRdb on the 5' RACE reads, gives a single entry per CDR3 protein. The sample includes some 930,000 distinct CDR3 sequences, around 29% of them seen just once. These same data were also listed under a study on T cells of mothers and their children.

The clonotype was recovered from a woman aged 40 to 50 in good health. The sample taken for sequencing was blood. V is TRBV7-9 and J is TRBJ2-1; 7 nucleotides agree with TRBD2. The CDR3 nucleotides are TGTGCCAGCAGCTTATCCGCGGGGGTGGAGTTCTTC. It translates to CASSLSAGVEFF.